This T cell receptor (beta chain) comes out of a study of CD8+ T cells in alopecia areata. Study overall: Treated patients were given oral tofacitinib, which was dosed at 5 to 10 mg twice daily.

Overall study findings and caveats: Normal scalp showed lower clonality than lesional scalp, especially alopecia totalis/universalis.

On this clone itself: The antigen remains undetermined.

Those with alopecia areata gave lesional scalp punch biopsies and peripheral blood. CD4+ and CD8+ T cells were sorted from PBMCs. RNA, once extracted, was reverse transcribed into cDNA for use as the sequencing template. Profiling relied on immunoSEQ multiplex PCR, and the TCRdb table lists in-frame clones only, not all of them. The sample records approximately 140,000 clones, around 86% being singletons. Per the germline V gene, CDR1 is MNHEY and CDR2 is SMNVEV (reference sequence). CDR3 size: 13 residues. V was trimmed by 3 bases and J by 8 bases, leaving 11 bases between them. The receptor's source is a human donor with alopecia areata. Sequencing used CD8+ T cells sorted from blood, obtained at week 0. The V gene is TRBV27, the J gene TRBJ2-1; D remains unclear. The CDR3 protein is CASSFETHHEQFF. The CDR3 coding sequence is TGTGCCAGCAGTTTTGAGACACACCATGAGCAGTTCTTC.